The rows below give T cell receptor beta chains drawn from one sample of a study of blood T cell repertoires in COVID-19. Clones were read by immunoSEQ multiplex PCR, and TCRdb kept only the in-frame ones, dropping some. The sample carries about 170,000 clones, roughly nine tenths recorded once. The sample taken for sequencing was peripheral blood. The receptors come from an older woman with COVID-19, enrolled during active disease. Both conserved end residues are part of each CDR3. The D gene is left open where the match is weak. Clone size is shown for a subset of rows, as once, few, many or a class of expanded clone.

cdr3_aa: CASSQEYSSPLHF; cdr3_nt: TGTGCCAGCAGCCAAGAATATAGTTCACCCCTCCACTTT; d_call: -; clone_size: -; j_call: TRBJ1-6; v_call: TRBV3-1/TRBV3-2
cdr3_aa: CASSPGDINYGYTF; cdr3_nt: TGTGCCAGCTCACCAGGGGACATTAACTATGGCTACACCTTC; d_call: -; clone_size: -; j_call: TRBJ1-2; v_call: TRBV18
cdr3_aa: CATSDPKGGDSPLHF; cdr3_nt: TGTGCCACCAGTGACCCCAAGGGGGGGGATTCACCCCTCCACTTT; d_call: -; clone_size: -; j_call: TRBJ1-6; v_call: TRBV24-1
cdr3_aa: CAGSGGANNEQFF; cdr3_nt: TGTGCCGGTAGCGGGGGGGCAAACAATGAGCAGTTCTTC; d_call: TRBD2; clone_size: once; j_call: TRBJ2-1; v_call: TRBV12-3/TRBV12-4
cdr3_aa: CASSFDSLNTGELFF; cdr3_nt: TGTGCCAGCAGTTTTGACAGTTTGAACACCGGGGAGCTGTTTTTT; d_call: -; clone_size: -; j_call: TRBJ2-2; v_call: TRBV11-2
cdr3_aa: CASSQGEGSGQPQHF; cdr3_nt: TGCGCCAGCAGCCAAGGGGAGGGGTCCGGACAGCCCCAGCATTTT; d_call: -; clone_size: -; j_call: TRBJ1-5; v_call: TRBV4-1
cdr3_aa: CASSYGGMNQPQHF; cdr3_nt: TGTGCCAGCAGTTATGGGGGGATGAATCAGCCCCAGCATTTT; d_call: -; clone_size: -; j_call: TRBJ1-5; v_call: TRBV6-5
cdr3_aa: CASSLAGLAGGEQYF; cdr3_nt: TGTGCCAGCAGCTTGGCGGGACTAGCGGGAGGCGAGCAGTACTTC; d_call: TRBD2; clone_size: -; j_call: TRBJ2-7; v_call: TRBV5-4
cdr3_aa: CALSTSGRSYEQYF; cdr3_nt: TGTGCCTTAAGTACTAGCGGGCGTTCCTACGAGCAGTACTTC; d_call: TRBD2; clone_size: -; j_call: TRBJ2-7; v_call: TRBV30
cdr3_aa: CASSYSPGAPNEQFF; cdr3_nt: TGTGCCAGCAGTTACTCACCGGGAGCCCCCAATGAGCAGTTCTTC; d_call: -; clone_size: -; j_call: TRBJ2-1; v_call: TRBV6-5
cdr3_aa: CASSPTGSYEQYF; cdr3_nt: TGTGCCAGTAGTCCCACAGGGAGCTACGAGCAGTACTTC; d_call: -; clone_size: -; j_call: TRBJ2-7; v_call: TRBV19
cdr3_aa: CASRGYTGGIWNYGYTF; cdr3_nt: TGTGCCAGCAGGGGTTACACAGGGGGCATTTGGAACTATGGCTACACCTTC; d_call: TRBD1; clone_size: -; j_call: TRBJ1-2; v_call: TRBV27
cdr3_aa: CASSLPPGYGYTF; cdr3_nt: TGTGCCAGCAGCTTACCACCAGGCTATGGCTACACCTTC; d_call: -; clone_size: -; j_call: TRBJ1-2; v_call: TRBV11-3
cdr3_aa: CASSPAGGGELFF; cdr3_nt: TGTGCCAGCAGTCCTGCAGGGGGCGGGGAGCTGTTTTTT; d_call: TRBD1; clone_size: -; j_call: TRBJ2-2; v_call: TRBV5-4
cdr3_aa: CASSLLQGSEQYF; cdr3_nt: TGTGCCAGCAGCTTACTACAGGGAAGCGAGCAGTACTTC; d_call: -; clone_size: -; j_call: TRBJ2-7; v_call: TRBV7-2
cdr3_aa: CASTITSFSDTQYF; cdr3_nt: TGTGCCAGCACCATCACTAGCTTCTCAGATACGCAGTATTTT; d_call: -; clone_size: once; j_call: TRBJ2-3; v_call: TRBV6-5
cdr3_aa: CASRPTGLEGYTF; cdr3_nt: TGTGCCAGCAGGCCTACAGGATTGGAAGGCTACACCTTC; d_call: -; clone_size: -; j_call: TRBJ1-2; v_call: TRBV5-6
cdr3_aa: CASSNSRWEKLFF; cdr3_nt: TGTGCCAGCAGCAATTCGCGCTGGGAAAAACTGTTTTTT; d_call: -; clone_size: -; j_call: TRBJ1-4; v_call: TRBV7-8
cdr3_aa: CASSYRGGTNKDEQFF; cdr3_nt: TGTGCCAGCAGTTACAGGGGGGGGACCAACAAGGATGAGCAGTTCTTC; d_call: -; clone_size: -; j_call: TRBJ2-1; v_call: TRBV6-5
cdr3_aa: CASSEQRLPGYGYTF; cdr3_nt: TGTGCCAGCAGTGAACAGCGCCTTCCCGGCTATGGCTACACCTTC; d_call: -; clone_size: -; j_call: TRBJ1-2; v_call: TRBV2
cdr3_aa: CASSIASSTDTQYF; cdr3_nt: TGTGCCAGTAGTATAGCGAGTAGCACAGATACGCAGTATTTT; d_call: -; clone_size: -; j_call: TRBJ2-3; v_call: TRBV19
cdr3_aa: CSVRPSNLQETQYF; cdr3_nt: TGCAGCGTCAGGCCCAGCAACCTCCAAGAGACCCAGTACTTC; d_call: -; clone_size: -; j_call: TRBJ2-5; v_call: TRBV29-1
cdr3_aa: CASSLRVPGALNTEAFF; cdr3_nt: TGCGCCAGCAGCCTACGAGTACCAGGGGCGTTGAACACTGAAGCTTTCTTT; d_call: -; clone_size: -; j_call: TRBJ1-1; v_call: TRBV5-1
cdr3_aa: CASSYSLGQGNEKLFF; cdr3_nt: TGTGCCAGCAGTTACTCGTTGGGACAGGGGAATGAAAAACTGTTTTTT; d_call: TRBD1; clone_size: few; j_call: TRBJ1-4; v_call: TRBV6-5
cdr3_aa: CASTFRDRIIQPQHF; cdr3_nt: TGTGCCAGCACCTTTAGGGACAGGATTATTCAGCCCCAGCATTTT; d_call: -; clone_size: -; j_call: TRBJ1-5; v_call: TRBV21-1
cdr3_aa: CATSDLGSLTF; cdr3_nt: TGTGCCACCAGTGATCTGGGCTCGCTGACTTTC; d_call: -; clone_size: -; j_call: TRBJ2-6; v_call: TRBV24-1
cdr3_aa: CASSQDGGQSPNQPQHF; cdr3_nt: TGCGCCAGCAGCCAAGATGGGGGACAGTCACCCAATCAGCCCCAGCATTTT; d_call: TRBD1; clone_size: -; j_call: TRBJ1-5; v_call: TRBV4-1
cdr3_aa: CASSPWTGGASTEAFF; cdr3_nt: TGCGCCAGCAGCCCTTGGACAGGGGGCGCGAGCACTGAAGCTTTCTTT; d_call: TRBD1; clone_size: -; j_call: TRBJ1-1; v_call: TRBV5-1
cdr3_aa: CASSQKGAWTEAFF; cdr3_nt: TGTGCCAGCAGCCAAAAGGGGGCATGGACTGAAGCTTTCTTT; d_call: TRBD1; clone_size: -; j_call: TRBJ1-1; v_call: TRBV3-1/TRBV3-2
cdr3_aa: CAKPGQHSRVGNTEAFF; cdr3_nt: TGTGCCAAACCGGGACAGCATTCTCGTGTCGGGAACACTGAAGCTTTCTTT; d_call: TRBD1; clone_size: -; j_call: TRBJ1-1; v_call: TRBV19
cdr3_aa: CASIGLAGDYEQYF; cdr3_nt: TGTGCCAGCATAGGACTAGCGGGAGACTACGAGCAGTACTTC; d_call: TRBD2; clone_size: few; j_call: TRBJ2-7; v_call: TRBV2
cdr3_aa: CASSLSGDQPQHF; cdr3_nt: TGTGCCAGCAGCTTGTCGGGTGATCAGCCCCAGCATTTT; d_call: -; clone_size: -; j_call: TRBJ1-5; v_call: TRBV7-6
cdr3_aa: CASRPGGWTEAFF; cdr3_nt: TGTGCCAGCAGGCCAGGGGGGTGGACTGAAGCTTTCTTT; d_call: TRBD1; clone_size: -; j_call: TRBJ1-1; v_call: TRBV6-5
cdr3_aa: CASSRPTGQTRTIYF; cdr3_nt: TGTGCCAGCAGCCGCCCAACGGGACAGACTCGCACCATATATTTT; d_call: TRBD1; clone_size: -; j_call: TRBJ1-3; v_call: TRBV5-5
cdr3_aa: CASSLDLAGVSEQYF; cdr3_nt: TGTGCTAGCAGCTTAGACCTAGCGGGAGTATCCGAGCAGTACTTC; d_call: TRBD2; clone_size: -; j_call: TRBJ2-7; v_call: TRBV7-7